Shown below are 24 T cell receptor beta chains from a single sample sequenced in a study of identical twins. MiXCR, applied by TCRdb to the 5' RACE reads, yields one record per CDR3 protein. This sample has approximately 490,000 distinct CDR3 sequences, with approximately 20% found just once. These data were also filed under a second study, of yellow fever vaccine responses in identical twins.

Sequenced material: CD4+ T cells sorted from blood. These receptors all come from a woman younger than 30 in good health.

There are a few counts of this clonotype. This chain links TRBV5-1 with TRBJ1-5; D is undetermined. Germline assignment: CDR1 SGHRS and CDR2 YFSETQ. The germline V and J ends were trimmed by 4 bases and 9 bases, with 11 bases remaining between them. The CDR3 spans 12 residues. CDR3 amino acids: CASSVHPRPQHF. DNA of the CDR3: TGCGCCAGCAGCGTCCATCCGAGGCCCCAGCATTTT.

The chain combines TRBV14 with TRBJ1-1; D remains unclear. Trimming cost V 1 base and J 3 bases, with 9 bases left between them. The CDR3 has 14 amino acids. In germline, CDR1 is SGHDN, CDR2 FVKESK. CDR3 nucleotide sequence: TGTGCCAGCAGCCAAGTCCTAGGGTACACTGAAGCTTTCTTT. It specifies CASSQVLGYTEAFF. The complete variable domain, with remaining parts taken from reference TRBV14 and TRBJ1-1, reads EAGVTQFPSHSVIEKGQTVTLRCDPISGHDNLYWYRRVMGKEIKFLLHFVKESKQDESGMPNNRFLAERTGGTYSTLKVQPAELEDSGVYFCASSQVLGYTEAFFGQGTRLTVV.

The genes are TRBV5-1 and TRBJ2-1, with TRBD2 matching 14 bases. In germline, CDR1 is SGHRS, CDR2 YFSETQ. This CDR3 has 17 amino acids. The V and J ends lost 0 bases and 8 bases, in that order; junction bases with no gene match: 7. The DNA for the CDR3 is TGCGCCAGCAGCTTGGCCAGACTAGCGGGGGGGCAGGATGAGCAGTTCTTC. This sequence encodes CASSLARLAGGQDEQFF.

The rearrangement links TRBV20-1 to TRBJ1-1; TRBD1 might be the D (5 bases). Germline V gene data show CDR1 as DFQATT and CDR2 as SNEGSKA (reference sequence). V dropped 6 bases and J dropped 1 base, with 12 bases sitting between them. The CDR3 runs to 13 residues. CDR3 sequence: CSAIGHPNTEAFF. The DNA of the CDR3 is TGCAGTGCAATTGGACATCCGAACACTGAAGCTTTCTTT.

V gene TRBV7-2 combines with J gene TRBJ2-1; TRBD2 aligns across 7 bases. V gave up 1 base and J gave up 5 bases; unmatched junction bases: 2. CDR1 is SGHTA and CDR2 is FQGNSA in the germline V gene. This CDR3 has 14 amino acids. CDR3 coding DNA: TGTGCCAGCAGCTTAGGGCTAGCGGACAATGAGCAGTTCTTC. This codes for CASSLGLADNEQFF.

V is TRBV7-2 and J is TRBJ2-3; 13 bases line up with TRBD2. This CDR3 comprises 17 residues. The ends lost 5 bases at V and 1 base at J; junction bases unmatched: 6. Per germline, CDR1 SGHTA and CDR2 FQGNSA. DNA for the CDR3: TGTGCCAGCAGCCGCCCCGGACTAGCGGGAGGCACAGATACGCAGTATTTT. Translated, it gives CASSRPGLAGGTDTQYF.

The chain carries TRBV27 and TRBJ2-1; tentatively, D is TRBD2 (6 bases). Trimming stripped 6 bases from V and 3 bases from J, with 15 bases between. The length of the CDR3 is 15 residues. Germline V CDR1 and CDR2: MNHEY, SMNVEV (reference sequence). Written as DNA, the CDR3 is TGTGCCAGCAGCCCTCGGACTACAATCTACAATGAGCAGTTCTTC. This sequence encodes CASSPRTTIYNEQFF.

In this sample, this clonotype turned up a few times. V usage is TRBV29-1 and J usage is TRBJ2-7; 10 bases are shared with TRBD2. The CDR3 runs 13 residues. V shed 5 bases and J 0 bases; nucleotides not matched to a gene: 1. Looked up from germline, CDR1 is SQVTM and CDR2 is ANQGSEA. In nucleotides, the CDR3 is TGCAGCGTTAGGACTAGCGGCTCCTACGAGCAGTACTTC. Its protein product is CSVRTSGSYEQYF.

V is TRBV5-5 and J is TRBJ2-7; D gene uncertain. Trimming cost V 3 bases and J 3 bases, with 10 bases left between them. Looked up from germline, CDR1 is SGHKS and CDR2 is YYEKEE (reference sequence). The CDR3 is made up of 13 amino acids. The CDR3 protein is CASSYDTYYEQYV. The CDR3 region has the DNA TGTGCCAGCAGCTACGACACTTACTACGAGCAGTACGTC.

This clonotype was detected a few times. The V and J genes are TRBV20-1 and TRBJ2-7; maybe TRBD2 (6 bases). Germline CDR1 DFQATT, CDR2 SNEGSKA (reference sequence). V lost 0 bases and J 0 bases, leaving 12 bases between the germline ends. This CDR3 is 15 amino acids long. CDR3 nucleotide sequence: TGCAGTGCTAGAGAGGCGGGGAAGAGCTCCTACGAGCAGTACTTC. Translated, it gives CSAREAGKSSYEQYF.

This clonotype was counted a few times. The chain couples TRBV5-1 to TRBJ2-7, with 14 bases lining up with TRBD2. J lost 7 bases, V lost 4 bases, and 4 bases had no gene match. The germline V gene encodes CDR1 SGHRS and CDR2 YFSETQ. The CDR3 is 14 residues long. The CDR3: CASSIGLAGGEQYF. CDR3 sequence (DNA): TGCGCCAGCAGCATCGGACTAGCGGGAGGTGAGCAGTACTTC.

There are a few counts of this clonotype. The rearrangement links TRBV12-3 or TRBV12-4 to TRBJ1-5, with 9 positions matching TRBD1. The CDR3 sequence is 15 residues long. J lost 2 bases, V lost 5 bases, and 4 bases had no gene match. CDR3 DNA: TGTGCCAGCAGTCCCCGGGACAGGGGCAATCAGCCCCAGCATTTT. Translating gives CASSPRDRGNQPQHF.

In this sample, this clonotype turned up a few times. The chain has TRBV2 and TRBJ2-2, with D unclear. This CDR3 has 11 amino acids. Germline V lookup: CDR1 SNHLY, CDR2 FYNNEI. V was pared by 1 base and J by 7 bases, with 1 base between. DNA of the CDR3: TGTGCCAGCAGTGAAGACGGGGAGCTGTTTTTT. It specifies CASSEDGELFF.

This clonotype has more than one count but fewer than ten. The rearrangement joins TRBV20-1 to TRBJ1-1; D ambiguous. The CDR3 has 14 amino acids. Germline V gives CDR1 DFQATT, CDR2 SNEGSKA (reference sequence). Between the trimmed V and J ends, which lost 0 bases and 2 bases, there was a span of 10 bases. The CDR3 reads CSARDRAINTEAFF. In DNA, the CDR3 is TGCAGTGCTAGAGATCGGGCCATCAACACTGAAGCTTTCTTT.

CDR3 loop: CASSQATTRGTYEQYF. In DNA, the CDR3 is TGTGCCAGCAGCCAAGCGACTACTAGGGGGACCTACGAGCAGTACTTC. This rearrangement joins TRBV3-1 to TRBJ2-7, with D perhaps matching TRBD1 (6 bases). The germline V and J ends were trimmed by 1 base and 2 bases, with 15 bases remaining between them. Germline V gives CDR1 LGHDT, CDR2 YNNKEL (reference sequence). The CDR3 runs 16 residues.

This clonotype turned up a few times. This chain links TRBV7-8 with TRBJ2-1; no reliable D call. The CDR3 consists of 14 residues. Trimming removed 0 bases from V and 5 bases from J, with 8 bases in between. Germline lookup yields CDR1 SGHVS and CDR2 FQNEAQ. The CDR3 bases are TGTGCCAGCAGCTTAGCGGGAAAGGACAATGAGCAGTTCTTC. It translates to CASSLAGKDNEQFF.

The chain's CDR3 is CASITGQAPYGYTF. CDR3 in DNA: TGTGCCAGCATCACTGGACAGGCACCTTATGGCTACACCTTC. This sequence joins TRBV2 and TRBJ1-2; 7 nucleotides agree with TRBD1. Trimming at V came to 7 bases and at J to 5 bases, leaving 10 bases not matched to a gene. This CDR3 comprises 14 residues. Germline CDR1 and CDR2: SNHLY and FYNNEI.

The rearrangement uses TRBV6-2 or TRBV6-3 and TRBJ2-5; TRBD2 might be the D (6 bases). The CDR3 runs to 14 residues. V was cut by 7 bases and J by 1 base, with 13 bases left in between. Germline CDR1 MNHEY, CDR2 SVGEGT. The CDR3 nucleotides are TGTGCCAGCAAAAGTCTAGCGCTCCAAGAGACCCAGTACTTC. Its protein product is CASKSLALQETQYF.

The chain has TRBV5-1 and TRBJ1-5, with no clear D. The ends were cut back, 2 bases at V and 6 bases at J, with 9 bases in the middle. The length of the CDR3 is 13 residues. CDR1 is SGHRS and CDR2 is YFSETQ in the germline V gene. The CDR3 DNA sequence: TGCGCCAGCAGCTTAGCCCTGGGTCAGCCCCAGCATTTT. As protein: CASSLALGQPQHF.

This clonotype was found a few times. The CDR3 here is CASSLSRQGGYGYTF. CDR3 DNA sequence: TGTGCCAGCAGCTTATCCCGACAGGGGGGTTATGGCTACACCTTC. The chain employs TRBV7-2 and TRBJ1-2; 9 bases fit TRBD1. The ends lost 2 bases at V and 5 bases at J; junction bases unmatched: 6. Germline values: CDR1 SGHTA, CDR2 FQGNSA. CDR3 size: 15 residues.

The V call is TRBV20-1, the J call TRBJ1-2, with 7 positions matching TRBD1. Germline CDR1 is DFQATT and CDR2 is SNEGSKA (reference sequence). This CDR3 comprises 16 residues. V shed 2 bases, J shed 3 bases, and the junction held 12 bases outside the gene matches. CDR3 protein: CSARNPRPGGDYGYTF. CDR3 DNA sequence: TGCAGTGCTAGAAACCCAAGGCCAGGGGGAGACTATGGCTACACCTTC.

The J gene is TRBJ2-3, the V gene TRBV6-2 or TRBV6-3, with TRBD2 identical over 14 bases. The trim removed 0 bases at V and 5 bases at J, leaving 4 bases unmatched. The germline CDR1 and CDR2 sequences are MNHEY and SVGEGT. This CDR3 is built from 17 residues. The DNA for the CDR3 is TGTGCCAGCAGTTACTCGACTAGCGGGGGGGCCATAGATACGCAGTATTTT. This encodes CASSYSTSGGAIDTQYF.

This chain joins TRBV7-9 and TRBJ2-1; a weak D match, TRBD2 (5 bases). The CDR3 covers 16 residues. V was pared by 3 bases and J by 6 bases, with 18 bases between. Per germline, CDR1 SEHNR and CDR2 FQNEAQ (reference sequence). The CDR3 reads CASSFFSNQRANEQFF. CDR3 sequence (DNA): TGTGCCAGCAGCTTTTTTTCAAACCAGAGGGCCAATGAGCAGTTCTTC.

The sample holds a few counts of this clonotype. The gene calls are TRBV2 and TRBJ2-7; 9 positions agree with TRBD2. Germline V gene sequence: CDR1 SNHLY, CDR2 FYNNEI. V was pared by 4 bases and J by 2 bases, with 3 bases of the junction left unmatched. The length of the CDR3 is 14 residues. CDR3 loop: CASSVSGGTYEQYF. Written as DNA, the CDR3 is TGTGCCAGCAGTGTGAGCGGGGGGACCTACGAGCAGTACTTC. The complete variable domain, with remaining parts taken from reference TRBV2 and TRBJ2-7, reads EPEVTQTPSHQVTQMGQEVILRCVPISNHLYFYWYRQILGQKVEFLVSFYNNEISEKSEIFDDQFSVERPDGSNFTLKIRSTKLEDSAMYFCASSVSGGTYEQYFGPGTRLTVT.